The text below deals with one T cell receptor (beta chain). What it binds is unknown. This sample was included in a study of cytomegalovirus exposure and HLA in healthy donors. Sequencing used immunoSEQ multiplex PCR; TCRdb keeps in-frame clones, though not all of them. The table shows approximately 60,000 clones, with 85% to 95% occurring only once. Study-wide results and limits: First-cohort TCR clusters were later found to tend to co-occur in the roughly 120 validation repertoires. There were some 150 TCR beta chains listed as cytomegalovirus-associated. For cytomegalovirus status, the classifier reportedly gave diagnoses with high specificity and sensitivity.

The CDR3 length is 15 residues. Trimming took 4 bases from V and 1 from J; bases not matched to a gene: 5. Looked up from germline, CDR1 is ENHRY and CDR2 is SYGVKD. This TCR derives from a woman aged 18-29 years in good health and CMV-seronegative. This rearrangement joins TRBV10-3 to TRBJ2-3, with 7 nucleotides matching TRBD2. The sequencing input was PBMCs. In DNA form, the CDR3 reads TGTGCCATCAGTGCGCGCGGGGGAGGCACAGATACGCAGTATTTT. This gives the protein CAISARGGGTDTQYF.